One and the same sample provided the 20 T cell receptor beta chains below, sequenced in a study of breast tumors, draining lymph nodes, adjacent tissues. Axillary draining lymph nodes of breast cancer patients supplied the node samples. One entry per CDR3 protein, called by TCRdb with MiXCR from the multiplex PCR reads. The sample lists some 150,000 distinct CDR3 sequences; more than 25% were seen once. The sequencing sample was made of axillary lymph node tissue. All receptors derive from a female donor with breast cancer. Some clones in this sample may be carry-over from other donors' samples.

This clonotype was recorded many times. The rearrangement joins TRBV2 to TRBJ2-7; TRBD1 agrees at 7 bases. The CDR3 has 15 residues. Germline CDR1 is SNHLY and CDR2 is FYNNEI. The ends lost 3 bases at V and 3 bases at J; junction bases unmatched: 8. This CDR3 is CASSDPGRTGYEQYF. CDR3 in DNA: TGTGCCAGCAGTGACCCCGGAAGGACAGGCTACGAGCAGTACTTC.

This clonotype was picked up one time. The CDR3 sequence is CASSERAGGYTF. The CDR3 DNA is TGTGCCAGCAGCGAGAGAGCGGGGGGCTACACCTTC. The V gene is TRBV9, the J gene TRBJ1-2; D gene ambiguous. Trimming pared 3 bases from V and 8 bases from J, leaving 11 bases between. CDR1 and CDR2 (germline): SGDLS, YYNGEE. The CDR3 has 12 amino acids. Variable domain in full (rest from reference TRBV9 and TRBJ1-2): DSGVTQTPKHLITATGQRVTLRCSPRSGDLSVYWYQQSLDQGLQFLIQYYNGEERAKGNILERFSAQQFPDLHSELNLSSLELGDSALYFCASSERAGGYTFGSGTRLTVV.

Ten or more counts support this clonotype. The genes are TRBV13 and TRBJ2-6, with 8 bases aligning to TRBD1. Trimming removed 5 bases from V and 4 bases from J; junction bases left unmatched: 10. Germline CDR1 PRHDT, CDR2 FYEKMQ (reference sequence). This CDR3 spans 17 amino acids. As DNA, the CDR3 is TGTGCCAGCAGCCTGATTCGGACAGGGTTCGGGGCCAACGTCCTGACTTTC. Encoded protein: CASSLIRTGFGANVLTF. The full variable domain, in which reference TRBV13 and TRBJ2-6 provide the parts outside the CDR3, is AAGVIQSPRHLIKEKRETATLKCYPIPRHDTVYWYQQGPGQDPQFLISFYEKMQSDKGSIPDRFSAQQFSDYHSELNMSSLELGDSALYFCASSLIRTGFGANVLTFGAGSRLTVL.

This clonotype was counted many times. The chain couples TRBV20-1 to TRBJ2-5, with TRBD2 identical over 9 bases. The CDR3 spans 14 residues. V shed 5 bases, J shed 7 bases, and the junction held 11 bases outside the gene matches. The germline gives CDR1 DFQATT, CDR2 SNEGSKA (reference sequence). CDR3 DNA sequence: TGCAGTGCTCGCCCCGCGGGGGGGGAAGGGACCCAGTACTTC. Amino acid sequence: CSARPAGGEGTQYF.

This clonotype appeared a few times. The CDR3 region has the DNA TGTGCCAGCAGCTTAGGGACAGGGGGCACTGAAGCTTTCTTT. Its translation: CASSLGTGGTEAFF. J is TRBJ1-1 and V is TRBV13; 9 bases match TRBD1. The junction had 0 bases not matched to a gene; V was cut back by 0 bases and J by 4 bases. Looked up from germline, CDR1 is PRHDT and CDR2 is FYEKMQ (reference sequence). The CDR3 contains 14 residues.

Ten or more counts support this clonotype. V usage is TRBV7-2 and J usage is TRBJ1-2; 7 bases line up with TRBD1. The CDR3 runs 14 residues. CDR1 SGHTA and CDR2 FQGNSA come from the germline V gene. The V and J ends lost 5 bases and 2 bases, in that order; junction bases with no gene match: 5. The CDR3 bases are TGTGCCAGCAGCCCGGGACAGCCGAACTATGGCTACACCTTC. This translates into CASSPGQPNYGYTF.

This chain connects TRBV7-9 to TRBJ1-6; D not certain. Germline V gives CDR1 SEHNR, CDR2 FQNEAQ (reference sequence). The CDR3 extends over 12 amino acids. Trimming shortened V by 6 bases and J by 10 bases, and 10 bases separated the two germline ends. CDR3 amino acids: CASRKGFSPLHF. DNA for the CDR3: TGTGCCAGCAGAAAAGGGTTCTCACCCCTCCACTTT.

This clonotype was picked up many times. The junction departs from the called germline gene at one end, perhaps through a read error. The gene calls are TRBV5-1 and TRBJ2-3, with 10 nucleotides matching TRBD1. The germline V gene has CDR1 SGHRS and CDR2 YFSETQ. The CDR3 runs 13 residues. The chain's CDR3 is CASRPEPGQGLDF. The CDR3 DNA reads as TGCGCCAGCAGACCTGAACCGGGACAGGGGTTGGATTTT.

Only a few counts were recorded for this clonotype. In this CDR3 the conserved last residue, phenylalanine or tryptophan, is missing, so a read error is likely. The CDR3 here is CASSLESGAYEQYL. DNA of the CDR3: TGTGCCAGCAGCCTAGAGTCGGGGGCGTACGAGCAGTACCTC. The chain joins TRBV3-1 to TRBJ2-7; perhaps D is TRBD1 or TRBD2 (6 bases each). Trimming took off 4 bases at V and 4 bases at J, with 14 bases between the two ends. The CDR3 runs 14 residues. Germline CDR1 and CDR2: LGHDT and YNNKEL (reference sequence).

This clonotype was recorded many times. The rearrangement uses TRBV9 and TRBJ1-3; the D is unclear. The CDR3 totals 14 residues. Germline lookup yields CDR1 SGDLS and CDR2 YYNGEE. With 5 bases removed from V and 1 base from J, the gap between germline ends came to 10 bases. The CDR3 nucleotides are TGTGCCAGCAGACCCGAGCAGTCTGGAAACACCATATATTTT. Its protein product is CASRPEQSGNTIYF. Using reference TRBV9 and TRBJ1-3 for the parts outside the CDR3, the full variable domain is DSGVTQTPKHLITATGQRVTLRCSPRSGDLSVYWYQQSLDQGLQFLIQYYNGEERAKGNILERFSAQQFPDLHSELNLSSLELGDSALYFCASRPEQSGNTIYFGEGSWLTVV.

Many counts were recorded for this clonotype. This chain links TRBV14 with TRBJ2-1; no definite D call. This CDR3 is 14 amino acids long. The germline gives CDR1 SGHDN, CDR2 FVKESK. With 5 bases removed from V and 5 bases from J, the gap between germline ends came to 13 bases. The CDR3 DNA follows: TGTGCCAGCAGCGGCCCGGACCGTCACAATGAGCAGTTCTTC. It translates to CASSGPDRHNEQFF.

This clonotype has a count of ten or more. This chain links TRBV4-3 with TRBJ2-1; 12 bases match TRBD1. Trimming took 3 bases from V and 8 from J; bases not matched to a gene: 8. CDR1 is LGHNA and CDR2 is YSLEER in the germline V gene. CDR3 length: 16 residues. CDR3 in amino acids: CASSHSGTGGLDEQFF. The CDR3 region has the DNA TGCGCCAGCAGCCACTCCGGGACAGGGGGCTTAGATGAGCAGTTCTTC.

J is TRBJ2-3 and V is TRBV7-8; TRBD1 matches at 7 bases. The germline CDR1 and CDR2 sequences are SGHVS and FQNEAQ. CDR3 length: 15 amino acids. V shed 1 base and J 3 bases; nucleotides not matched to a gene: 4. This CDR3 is CASSLGAGGTDTQYF. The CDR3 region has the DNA TGTGCCAGCAGCTTAGGGGCAGGGGGAACAGATACGCAGTATTTT.

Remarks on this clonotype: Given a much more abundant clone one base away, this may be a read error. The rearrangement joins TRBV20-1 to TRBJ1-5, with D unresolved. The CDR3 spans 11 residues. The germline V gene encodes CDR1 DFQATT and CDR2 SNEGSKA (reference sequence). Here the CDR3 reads CSATPRQPQPF. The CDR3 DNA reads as TGCAGTGCCACCCCCCGTCAGCCCCAGCCTTTT.

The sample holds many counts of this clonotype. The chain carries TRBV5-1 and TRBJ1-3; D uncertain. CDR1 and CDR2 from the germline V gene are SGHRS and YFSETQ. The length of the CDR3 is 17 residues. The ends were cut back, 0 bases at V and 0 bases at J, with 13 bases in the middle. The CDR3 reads CASSLGATAISGNTIYF. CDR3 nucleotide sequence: TGCGCCAGCAGCTTGGGCGCTACTGCGATCTCTGGAAACACCATATATTTT.

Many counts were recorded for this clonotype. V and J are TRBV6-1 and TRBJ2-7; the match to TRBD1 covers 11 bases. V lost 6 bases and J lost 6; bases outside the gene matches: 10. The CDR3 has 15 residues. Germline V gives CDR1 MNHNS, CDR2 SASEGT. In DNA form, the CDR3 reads TGTGCCAGCAGACACCCCGGGACAGGGGGACGCGAGCAGTACTTC. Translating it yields CASRHPGTGGREQYF.

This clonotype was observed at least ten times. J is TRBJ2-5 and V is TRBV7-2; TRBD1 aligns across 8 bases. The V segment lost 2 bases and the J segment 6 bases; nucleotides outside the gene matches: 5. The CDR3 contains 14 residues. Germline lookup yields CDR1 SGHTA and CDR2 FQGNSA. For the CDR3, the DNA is TGTGCCAGCAGCTTATGGCAGGGGGCAAAGACCCAGTACTTC. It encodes CASSLWQGAKTQYF.

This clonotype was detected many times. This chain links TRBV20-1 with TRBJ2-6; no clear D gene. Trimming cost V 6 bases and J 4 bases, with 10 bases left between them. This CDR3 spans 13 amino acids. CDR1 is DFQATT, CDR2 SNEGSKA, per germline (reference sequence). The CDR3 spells CSAPPLGANVLTF. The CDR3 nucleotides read TGCAGTGCCCCCCCTTTGGGGGCCAACGTCCTGACTTTC.

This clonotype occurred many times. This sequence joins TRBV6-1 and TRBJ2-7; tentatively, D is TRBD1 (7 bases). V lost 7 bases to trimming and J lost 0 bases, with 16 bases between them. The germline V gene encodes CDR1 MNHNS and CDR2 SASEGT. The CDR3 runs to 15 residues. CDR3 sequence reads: CASTQWGDSSYEQYF. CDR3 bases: TGTGCCAGCACCCAATGGGGGGACAGCTCCTACGAGCAGTACTTC.

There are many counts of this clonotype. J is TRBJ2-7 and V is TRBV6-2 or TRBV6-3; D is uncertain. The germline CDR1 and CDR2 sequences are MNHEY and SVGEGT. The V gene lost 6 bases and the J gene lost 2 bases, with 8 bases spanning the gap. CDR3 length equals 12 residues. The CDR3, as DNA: TGTGCCAGCAGCCCGAATACCTACGAGCAGTACTTC. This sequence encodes CASSPNTYEQYF.